The clone carrying this T cell receptor beta chain was seen many times. Per germline, CDR1 SQVTM and CDR2 ANQGSEA. The V and J ends lost 3 bases and 1 base respectively, with 17 bases between them. This CDR3 comprises 16 residues. Germline DNA was extracted too, while blood RNA derived from unsorted whole blood. Before any surgery took place, about 3.8 milliliters of peripheral blood were collected. Starting material of about 450 ng total RNA yielded TCR beta cDNA via a constant-region primer. Amplification in three nested multiplex PCR rounds with slightly modified ARM-PCR gave rise to TCR beta libraries. Two initial PCR rounds of around 10 cycles each paired TRBV1-TRBV30 forward primers with a C-beta reverse primer. A single record per CDR3 protein comes from TCRdb applying MiXCR to the multiplex PCR reads. The sample has hundreds of thousands of distinct CDR3 sequences, 50% to 75% seen once. The entry originates in a study of tumor-infiltrating lymphocytes in primary liver carcinoma.

The J gene is TRBJ2-3, the V gene TRBV29-1, with a tentative D call TRBD1 (6 bases). Sequenced: peripheral blood. The TCR comes from a woman between 25 and 40 years old with primary liver carcinoma and hepatitis B virus infection. CDR3 sequence reads: CSVEFLRGGGTDTQYF. DNA of the CDR3: TGCAGCGTTGAGTTCCTGCGAGGGGGTGGCACAGATACGCAGTATTTT.